A single sample gave rise to the 12 T cell receptor beta chains below, sequenced in a study of T cells in Graves' hyperthyroidism and ophthalmopathy. Amplified TCR beta CDR3 regions came from RNA transcripts. First-round RT-PCR with HTBI primers amplified the TCR CDR3 region. Via MiXCR, TCRdb re-called the multiplex PCR reads, giving one row per CDR3 protein. The sample shows around 800,000 distinct CDR3 sequences, 35% to 45% of them seen only once. Sequenced material: blood. These receptors were obtained from a man younger than 30 with Graves' hyperthyroidism.

This clonotype was detected only a few times. The genes are TRBV20-1 and TRBJ2-5, with D tentatively TRBD2 (5 bases). Per the germline V gene, CDR1 is DFQATT and CDR2 is SNEGSKA (reference sequence). With 0 bases removed from V and 4 bases from J, the gap between germline ends came to 15 bases. CDR3 length: 15 amino acids. The CDR3 DNA is TGCAGTGCTAGAGAAACTCGGCGGACTCTAGAGACCCAGTACTTC. This encodes CSARETRRTLETQYF.

This clonotype was observed a handful of times. The V call is TRBV14, the J call TRBJ1-1, with a tentative D call TRBD1 (5 bases). V lost 5 bases and J 5 bases, leaving 15 bases between the germline ends. The CDR3 has 14 residues. Germline V gene lookup returns CDR1 SGHDN and CDR2 FVKESK. DNA for the CDR3: TGTGCCAGCAGCTTGGATGCGGGGGTGACTGAAGCTTTCTTT. Amino acids: CASSLDAGVTEAFF.

This clonotype was recorded at least ten times. The chain combines TRBV7-6 with TRBJ1-2; D is possibly TRBD1 (6 bases). CDR3 length: 12 amino acids. CDR1 is SGHVS, CDR2 FNYEAQ, per germline. Trimming shortened V by 3 bases and J by 8 bases, and 10 bases separated the two germline ends. CDR3 nucleotides: TGTGCCAGCAGCTTTGGGGGCGGCGGCTACACCTTC. It specifies CASSFGGGGYTF.

Ten or more counts support this clonotype. The gene calls are TRBV6-6 and TRBJ1-1; D is uncertain. The germline gives CDR1 MNHNY, CDR2 SVGAGI (reference sequence). V lost 2 bases to trimming and J lost 3 bases, with 7 bases between them. The CDR3 is made up of 13 amino acids. The CDR3 DNA sequence: TGTGCCAGCAGTTACGGCGGGTACACTGAAGCTTTCTTT. Translation gives CASSYGGYTEAFF.

The V and J genes are TRBV7-2 and TRBJ1-2; 10 nucleotides agree with TRBD1. Germline CDR1 SGHTA, CDR2 FQGNSA. V was clipped by 3 bases and J by 8 bases; unmatched bases: 6. This CDR3 is built from 14 residues. The CDR3 loop reads CASSLGQGMEGYTF. The CDR3 nucleotides read TGTGCCAGCAGCTTGGGACAGGGGATGGAGGGCTACACCTTC.

CDR3 amino acids: CASSQAPIGKNTEAFF. For the CDR3, the DNA is TGTGCCAGCAGCCAAGCACCCATCGGTAAGAACACTGAAGCTTTCTTT. V gene TRBV12-3 or TRBV12-4 combines with J gene TRBJ1-1; D not certain. V gave up 6 bases and J gave up 1 base, with 18 bases separating them. CDR3 length equals 16 residues.

This chain uses TRBV11-3 with TRBJ1-6, with D perhaps matching TRBD1 (5 bases). V lost 0 bases to trimming and J lost 1 base, with 7 bases between them. There are 16 residues in the CDR3. Germline V lookup: CDR1 SGHNT, CDR2 YENEEA. The CDR3 DNA reads TGTGCCAGCAGCTTAGAAGGGGCGTCCTATAATTCACCCCTCCACTTT. Its protein is CASSLEGASYNSPLHF.

This clonotype was picked up many times. The chain is built from TRBV9 and TRBJ2-6, with a possible D match to TRBD1 (5 bases). This CDR3 is 18 amino acids long. The V end lost 2 bases, the J end lost 0 bases, and 15 bases lay between the germline ends. CDR1 and CDR2 from the germline V gene are SGDLS and YYNGEE. CDR3 protein: CASSVRRGSFSGANVLTF. The CDR3, as DNA: TGTGCCAGCAGCGTCCGTAGGGGAAGTTTCTCTGGGGCCAACGTCCTGACTTTC.

This clonotype has a count of ten or more. J is TRBJ2-5 and V is TRBV29-1; no clear D gene. The CDR3 length is 13 residues. Trimming stripped 2 bases from V and 9 bases from J, with 16 bases between. Germline V gives CDR1 SQVTM, CDR2 ANQGSEA. The CDR3 coding sequence is TGCAGCGTTGAACTCGACGGAATTGAGGCCCAGTACTTC. It codes for CSVELDGIEAQYF.

Comment on this clonotype: Since a much larger clone is just one base distant, this may be a read error. This chain connects TRBV6-1 to TRBJ1-1, with 7 bases that match TRBD1. Germline loops: CDR1 MNHNS, CDR2 SASEGT. This CDR3 region has 14 residues. Germline trimming cut 4 bases from V and 1 base from J; bases unmatched to any gene: 3. The CDR3 DNA reads TGTGCCAGCAGTGGCCGACAGGGGAACACTGAAGCTTTCTTT. This sequence encodes CASSGRQGNTEAFF.

This rearrangement joins TRBV6-5 to TRBJ1-4; no clear D. Germline CDR1 MNHEY, CDR2 SVGAGI. The CDR3 consists of 13 residues. V was pared by 0 bases and J by 8 bases, with 7 bases between. The CDR3 coding sequence is TGTGCCAGCAGTTACTCCGGACGGGAAAAACTGTTTTTT. This sequence encodes CASSYSGREKLFF.

Comment on this clonotype: Given a much more abundant clone one base away, this may be a read error. The rearrangement joins TRBV20-1 to TRBJ1-5; tentatively, D is TRBD1 (5 bases). CDR1 is DFQATT and CDR2 is SNEGSKA in the germline V gene (reference sequence). The CDR3 consists of 15 residues. The CDR3 region has the DNA TGCGGTGCTAGAGATTTGGAGGGGAGCGGGCAGCCCCAGCATTTT. Residues: CGARDLEGSGQPQHF.